These 9 T cell receptor beta chains originate from one sample sequenced in a study of read filtering for tumor transcriptome and immune sequencing (dated by TCRdb to the early 2020s). The data were produced on an Illumina HiSeq 4000. TCR libraries were built from 300 to 450 ng RNA with the Immunoverse kit, using molecular barcoded adaptors covering alpha/delta and beta/gamma chains. TCRdb passed the public sequencing reads through fastp at Q25 and MiXCR, retaining productive beta sequences. Rows matching on CDR3 protein sequence are summarized as one entry with the most common DNA and genes. The sample data list about 86,000 distinct CDR3 sequences, and around an eighth of these were observed just once. Approximately 15% of the sample goes to the ten largest clones. Source material: a population of CD138-negative cells sorted from bone marrow. Explained via the paper, the cell subset or site label denotes: bone marrow mononuclear cells depleted of CD138+ plasma/myeloma cells by negative magnetic selection. These receptors were collected from a donor aged 40 or over with multiple myeloma.

The chain has TRBV6-1 and TRBJ2-7, with 7 positions matching TRBD2. CDR1 and CDR2 from the germline V gene are MNHNS and SASEGT. V shed 2 bases, J shed 5 bases, and the junction held 3 bases outside the gene matches. This CDR3 contains 13 residues. CDR3 coding DNA: TGTGCCAGCAGTGAACCTCGGGGGGACGAGCAGTACTTC. Encoded protein: CASSEPRGDEQYF.

This clonotype was recorded at least ten times. This sequence joins TRBV29-1 and TRBJ2-2; 7 nucleotides line up with TRBD2. Germline V gene lookup returns CDR1 SQVTM and CDR2 ANQGSEA. Losses at the gene ends were 8 bases for V and 1 base for J; bases not matched to a gene: 13. CDR3 length: 16 amino acids. The chain's CDR3 is CSILHGRERNTGELFF. The CDR3 DNA follows: TGCAGCATTCTCCATGGGCGGGAGAGGAACACCGGGGAGCTGTTTTTT.

This clonotype showed up many times. With a much larger clone just one base away, this may be a read error. The chain uses TRBV29-1 and TRBJ2-1, with no clear D. This CDR3 comprises 16 residues. Per the germline V gene, CDR1 is SQVTM and CDR2 is ANQGSEA. The CDR3 reads CSVDIGRSSSYNGQFF. In DNA form, the CDR3 reads TGCAGCGTTGACATAGGACGGTCCAGCTCCTACAATGGGCAGTTCTTC.

The table lists this clonotype with many counts. The chain links TRBV5-1 to TRBJ2-7; D not certain. V was trimmed by 4 bases and J by 2 bases, leaving 13 bases between them. The germline gives CDR1 SGHRS, CDR2 YFSETQ. The CDR3 spans 14 residues. Written as DNA, the CDR3 is TGCGCCAGCAGCGACCCCGGCGGCACCTACGAGCAGTACTTC. Translating gives CASSDPGGTYEQYF.

This clonotype came up many times. The J gene is TRBJ1-1, the V gene TRBV3-1; D is perhaps TRBD1 (5 bases). V lost 6 bases to trimming and J lost 0 bases, with 14 bases between them. CDR1 and CDR2 from the germline V gene are LGHDT and YNNKEL (reference sequence). This CDR3 is built from 15 residues. CDR3 amino acids: CASRSSGLLNTEAFF. CDR3 bases: TGTGCCAGCAGGAGTTCGGGACTCCTGAACACTGAAGCTTTCTTT.

This clonotype was observed at least ten times. This chain connects TRBV20-1 to TRBJ1-5; maybe TRBD1 (5 bases). V gave up 6 bases and J gave up 7 bases, with 16 bases separating them. The CDR3 is made up of 13 amino acids. Germline V gene lookup returns CDR1 DFQATT and CDR2 SNEGSKA (reference sequence). CDR3 in DNA: TGCAGTGCGTACGAGTTCGACAGCCAGCCCCAGCATTTT. Its protein product is CSAYEFDSQPQHF.

This clonotype was seen many times. This chain uses TRBV7-8 with TRBJ2-7, with 11 bases matching TRBD2. CDR3 length equals 14 residues. Germline CDR1 SGHVS, CDR2 FQNEAQ. Unmatched junction bases numbered 0, after V lost 1 base and J lost 4 bases. The CDR3 sequence is CASSLVAGGYEQYF. CDR3 nucleotide sequence: TGTGCCAGCAGCTTAGTAGCGGGAGGGTACGAGCAGTACTTC. The whole variable domain, remainder taken from reference TRBV7-8 and TRBJ2-7, is GAGVSQSPRYKVAKRGQDVALRCDPISGHVSLFWYQQALGQGPEFLTYFQNEAQLDKSGLPSDRFFAERPEGSVSTLKIQRTQQEDSAVYLCASSLVAGGYEQYFGPGTRLTVT.

This clonotype was seen at least ten times. The V call is TRBV29-1, the J call TRBJ2-7; 10 bases are a match to TRBD1. The ends lost 5 bases at V and 1 base at J; junction bases unmatched: 8. CDR1 and CDR2 (germline): SQVTM, ANQGSEA. CDR3 size: 15 residues. CDR3 amino acids: CSVLPGTGASYEQYF. The CDR3 coding sequence is TGCAGCGTTCTACCCGGGACAGGGGCGTCCTACGAGCAGTACTTC.

This clonotype was recorded many times. This chain joins TRBV5-1 and TRBJ2-7; D is perhaps TRBD2 (5 bases). The CDR3 sequence is 19 residues long. V was shortened by 7 bases and J by 3 bases, with 32 bases between the two germline ends. CDR1 SGHRS and CDR2 YFSETQ come from the germline V gene. Here the CDR3 reads CASSHLPLDGDGLNYEQYF. The CDR3, as DNA: TGCGCCAGCTCCCATTTACCTTTAGACGGAGACGGACTTAACTACGAGCAGTACTTC.